The 19 T cell receptor beta chains below were found in one sample sequenced in a study of early T cells in non-severe SARS-CoV-2 infection. Via MiXCR, TCRdb re-called the 5' RACE reads, giving one row per CDR3 protein. The sample has 45,000 or so distinct CDR3 sequences; 5.5% to 7.5% are singletons. Sequencing used whole blood. These receptors were taken from an adult who was a healthcare worker with PCR-confirmed SARS-CoV-2 infection or an uninfected control (not recorded which).

This clonotype was seen a handful of times. V is TRBV5-4 and J is TRBJ2-6, with D maybe TRBD2 (5 bases). The CDR3 loop spans 17 amino acids. The V and J ends lost 4 bases and 1 base respectively, with 15 bases between them. CDR1 is SGHNT, CDR2 YYREEE, per germline (reference sequence). The CDR3 region is CASSPPGRGSGANVLTF. In DNA form, the CDR3 reads TGTGCCAGCAGCCCCCCGGGAAGAGGATCTGGGGCCAACGTCCTGACTTTC. The full variable domain, rest sourced from reference TRBV5-4 and TRBJ2-6, is ETGVTQSPTHLIKTRGQQVTLRCSSQSGHNTVSWYQQALGQGPQFIFQYYREEENGRGNFPPRFSGLQFPNYSSELNVNALELDDSALYLCASSPPGRGSGANVLTFGAGSRLTVL.

The V gene is TRBV11-2, the J gene TRBJ2-5; 8 nucleotides align to TRBD1. Trimming at V came to 2 bases and at J to 2 bases, leaving 7 bases not matched to a gene. This CDR3 contains 16 residues. Germline V CDR1 and CDR2: SGHAT, FQNNGV. The CDR3 coding sequence is TGTGCCAGCAGCTTAAGGCCGGACAGGGCTCAAGAGACCCAGTACTTC. This gives the protein CASSLRPDRAQETQYF.

This clonotype was seen many times. V and J are TRBV11-2 and TRBJ1-1; TRBD1 aligns across 7 bases. V dropped 5 bases and J dropped 2; count of bases not matched to a gene: 5. This CDR3 is 14 amino acids long. CDR1 is SGHAT, CDR2 FQNNGV, per germline. CDR3 nucleotide sequence: TGTGCCAGCAGCCCGAGGACAGGCAACACTGAAGCTTTCTTT. Its translation: CASSPRTGNTEAFF.

The table lists this clonotype with a few counts. The CDR3 loop reads CASSVVVDSPLHF. CDR3 nucleotide sequence: TGTGCCAGCAGCGTAGTAGTAGATTCACCCCTCCACTTT. The chain links TRBV9 to TRBJ1-6; no clear D gene. Trimming pared 0 bases from V and 8 bases from J, leaving 6 bases between. CDR1 is SGDLS, CDR2 YYNGEE, per germline. The CDR3 contains 13 residues.

This clonotype was observed many times. The chain joins TRBV6-5 to TRBJ2-5; 11 nucleotides match TRBD2. After removal of 4 bases from V and 5 bases from J, the junction contained 12 bases not matched to a gene. Germline V gives CDR1 MNHEY, CDR2 SVGAGI. The CDR3 consists of 17 residues. The CDR3 here is CASSSSPIAGGPETQYF. CDR3 nucleotides: TGTGCCAGCAGTTCCTCCCCGATAGCGGGGGGGCCGGAGACCCAGTACTTC.

This clonotype was recorded many times. The rearrangement uses TRBV27 and TRBJ1-5, with 9 nucleotides matching TRBD1. CDR1 and CDR2 from the germline V gene are MNHEY and SMNVEV (reference sequence). The CDR3 has 14 amino acids. Trimming removed 6 bases from V and 4 bases from J; junction bases left unmatched: 4. The CDR3 spells CASSRDRENQPQHF. The CDR3 nucleotides are TGTGCCAGCAGCCGGGACAGGGAGAATCAGCCCCAGCATTTT.

This clonotype has more than one count but fewer than ten. This chain connects TRBV7-9 to TRBJ1-3; tentatively, D is TRBD1 (6 bases). Between the trimmed V and J ends, which lost 5 bases and 8 bases, there was a span of 10 bases. Germline V gene lookup returns CDR1 SEHNR and CDR2 FQNEAQ (reference sequence). This CDR3 is 12 amino acids long. This CDR3 is CASSGSGDTIYF. The DNA of the CDR3 is TGTGCCAGCAGCGGGTCAGGGGACACCATATATTTT. Full variable domain (remainder filled in from reference TRBV7-9 and TRBJ1-3): DTGVSQNPRHKITKRGQNVTFRCDPISEHNRLYWYRQTLGQGPEFLTYFQNEAQLEKSRLLSDRFSAERPKGSFSTLEIQRTEQGDSAMYLCASSGSGDTIYFGEGSWLTVV.

This clonotype was recorded at least ten times. The gene calls are TRBV10-1 and TRBJ1-5; the D gene is possibly TRBD1 (6 bases). Trimming removed 2 bases from V and 7 bases from J, with 15 bases in between. This CDR3 contains 15 residues. CDR1 and CDR2 from the germline V gene are WNHNN and SYGVQD (reference sequence). The CDR3 loop is CASSEPNRVGQPQHF. The CDR3 DNA sequence: TGCGCCAGCAGTGAGCCGAACAGGGTCGGGCAGCCCCAGCATTTT.

This sequence joins TRBV5-1 and TRBJ2-3; 8 bases fit TRBD2. The V and J ends lost 4 bases and 5 bases, in that order; junction bases with no gene match: 6. The germline V gene encodes CDR1 SGHRS and CDR2 YFSETQ. CDR3 length equals 14 residues. The CDR3 sequence: CASSQGLVRDTQYF. CDR3 nucleotides: TGCGCCAGCAGCCAGGGACTAGTCAGAGATACGCAGTATTTT.

This chain links TRBV12-3 or TRBV12-4 with TRBJ2-3; TRBD2 agrees at 9 bases. V was clipped by 3 bases and J by 5 bases; unmatched bases: 0. The CDR3 is made up of 13 amino acids. The CDR3 DNA follows: TGTGCCAGCAGTTTGACTAGCGGAGATACGCAGTATTTT. Its protein product is CASSLTSGDTQYF.

This clonotype was seen ten or more times. The genes are TRBV30 and TRBJ1-6; TRBD1 aligns across 9 bases. V dropped 0 bases and J dropped 14; count of bases not matched to a gene: 8. The CDR3 extends over 14 amino acids. The V gene's germline CDR1 is GTSNPN and CDR2 SVGIG (reference sequence). The CDR3 is CAWSVPGQGSTLHF. CDR3 sequence (DNA): TGTGCCTGGAGTGTCCCGGGACAGGGCTCCACCCTCCACTTT.

V usage is TRBV27 and J usage is TRBJ2-7; D may be TRBD2 (5 bases). CDR1 MNHEY and CDR2 SMNVEV come from the germline V gene (reference sequence). The CDR3 totals 14 residues. V lost 4 bases, J lost 0 bases, and 10 bases lay in between. The CDR3 spells CASSWTGSSYEQYF. The DNA for the CDR3 is TGTGCCAGCAGTTGGACGGGAAGCTCCTACGAGCAGTACTTC.

In regard to this clonotype: One base away lies a much larger clone, so this may be a sequencing read error. The rearrangement links TRBV7-2 to TRBJ2-7, with TRBD2 matching 7 bases. The length of the CDR3 is 11 residues. Germline lookup yields CDR1 SGHTA and CDR2 FQGNSA. Trimming removed 10 bases from V and 4 bases from J; junction bases left unmatched: 4. CDR3 in DNA: TGTGCCACCATGGGGGGGTACGAGCAGTACTTC. Residues: CATMGGYEQYF. Based on the CDR3 plus reference TRBV7-2 and TRBJ2-7, the full variable domain is GAGVSQSPSNKVTEKGKDVELRCDPISGHTALYWYRQSLGQGLEFLIYFQGNSAPDKSGLPSDRFSAERTGGSVSTLTIQRTQQEDSAVYLCATMGGYEQYFGPGTRLTVT.

This clonotype was found many times. The chain links TRBV5-1 to TRBJ2-3, with 8 nucleotides matching TRBD1. The CDR3 spans 16 residues. The germline gives CDR1 SGHRS, CDR2 YFSETQ. With 2 bases clipped from V and 4 bases from J, the junction kept 9 bases outside the gene matches. CDR3 in DNA: TGCGCCAGCAGCTTCATGACAGGGGAGAGGTCAGATACGCAGTATTTT. Protein product: CASSFMTGERSDTQYF.

There are a few counts of this clonotype. The CDR3 DNA follows: TGCGCCAGCAGCTTGATTGGCACTGAAGCTTTCTTT. Translation gives CASSLIGTEAFF. The chain is built from TRBV5-1 and TRBJ1-1; D is ambiguous. This CDR3 has 12 amino acids. Germline V gene lookup returns CDR1 SGHRS and CDR2 YFSETQ. V lost 1 base, J lost 4 bases, and 5 bases lay in between.

This clonotype was detected ten times or more. The J gene is TRBJ1-2, the V gene TRBV6-5, with 9 bases that match TRBD1. The J segment lost 9 bases and the V segment lost 4 bases, leaving 3 bases of the junction unmatched. CDR1 and CDR2 from the germline V gene are MNHEY and SVGAGI. There are 12 residues in the CDR3. The CDR3 reads CASSSGQGRYTF. As DNA, the CDR3 is TGTGCCAGCAGTTCGGGACAGGGACGCTACACCTTC.

This clonotype occurred a few times. The J gene is TRBJ2-7, the V gene TRBV4-3; possibly TRBD2 for D (5 bases). Trimming left V 0 bases short and J 8 bases short, with 14 bases between. CDR1 and CDR2 from the germline V gene are LGHNA and YSLEER. The length of the CDR3 is 14 residues. CDR3 protein: CASSQDPLAPKQYF. DNA of the CDR3: TGCGCCAGCAGCCAAGACCCCCTAGCCCCCAAGCAGTACTTC.

The rearrangement joins TRBV28 to TRBJ2-3; D call uncertain. This CDR3 contains 14 residues. The germline V gene has CDR1 MDHEN and CDR2 SYDVKM. The V gene lost 3 bases and the J gene lost 2 bases, with 9 bases spanning the gap. The CDR3 loop reads CASSLAVITDTQYF. In DNA, the CDR3 is TGTGCCAGCAGTTTGGCAGTGATCACAGATACGCAGTATTTT.

This clonotype was seen repeatedly, ten times or more. The chain joins TRBV12-3 or TRBV12-4 to TRBJ2-3, with 10 bases matching TRBD2. CDR3 length: 20 amino acids. The ends lost 6 bases at V and 3 bases at J; junction bases unmatched: 21. The CDR3 DNA follows: TGTGCCAGCAGGCCCATAAGGAGCAATCGGACTAGCGGAAAAACAGATACGCAGTATTTT. Translated, it gives CASRPIRSNRTSGKTDTQYF.